This entry lists 14 T cell receptor beta chains sequenced from one sample in a study of blood T cells in healthy people across ages. It was with a sample-barcoded 5' primer and a J-beta primer mix that a second PCR of roughly 7 to 12 cycles was run. TCRdb re-analysed the 5' RACE reads in MiXCR, keeping a single row per CDR3 protein. The table lists around 1,000,000 distinct CDR3 sequences, about 25% of them singletons. These same data were also listed under a study on T cells of mothers and their children.

Material: blood. Source of these receptors: a girl aged 2-9 years in good health.

The rearrangement links TRBV25-1 to TRBJ1-1; D is undetermined. Germline-derived CDR1 and CDR2 are MGHDK and SYGVNS. The V and J ends lost 1 base and 0 bases respectively, with 6 bases between them. The CDR3 has 14 residues. The CDR3 here is CASSEWAVNTEAFF. The CDR3 bases are TGTGCCAGCAGTGAATGGGCAGTGAACACTGAAGCTTTCTTT.

This clonotype was detected only a few times. The J gene is TRBJ1-2, the V gene TRBV7-9, with TRBD1 matching over 7 bases. The junction had 8 bases not matched to a gene; V was cut back by 4 bases and J by 0 bases. CDR3 size: 16 residues. Germline V CDR1 and CDR2: SEHNR, FQNEAQ (reference sequence). CDR3 DNA sequence: TGTGCCAGCAGCTCAACAAAGGACAGGACTAACTATGGCTACACCTTC. Its protein is CASSSTKDRTNYGYTF.

The rearrangement uses TRBV7-3 and TRBJ2-5; D is perhaps TRBD1 (6 bases). The J call may be wrong; the DNA end is better matched by TRBJ2-1. Per the germline V gene, CDR1 is SGHTA and CDR2 is FQGTGA. This CDR3 is 13 amino acids long. The CDR3 protein is CASSSDSVHEQFF. For the CDR3, the DNA is TGTGCCAGCAGCTCGGACAGCGTACATGAGCAGTTCTTC.

CDR3 protein: CASSPITGTAEAFF. CDR3 coding DNA: TGTGCCAGCAGCCCAATTACAGGGACCGCTGAAGCTTTCTTT. The chain combines TRBV7-6 with TRBJ1-1, with D perhaps matching TRBD1 (6 bases). V lost 5 bases to trimming and J lost 6 bases, with 16 bases between them. The CDR3 contains 14 residues. The germline gives CDR1 SGHVS, CDR2 FNYEAQ.

This clonotype was seen repeatedly, ten times or more. The chain employs TRBV12-3 or TRBV12-4 and TRBJ2-5; perhaps TRBD2 as D (6 bases). The CDR3 sequence is 16 residues long. V gave up 5 bases and J gave up 2 bases, with 18 bases separating them. The CDR3 here is CASSPGAKLAQETQYF. DNA of the CDR3: TGTGCCAGCAGTCCTGGGGCGAAGCTAGCGCAAGAGACCCAGTACTTC.

This clonotype was seen a handful of times. The chain has TRBV20-1 and TRBJ2-1; 8 bases are a match to TRBD2. The V gene's germline CDR1 is DFQATT and CDR2 SNEGSKA (reference sequence). The J segment lost 1 base and the V segment lost 6 bases, leaving 11 bases of the junction unmatched. This CDR3 is 16 amino acids long. This chain's CDR3 is CSAFPHTSGSYNEQFF. Written as DNA, the CDR3 is TGCAGTGCCTTTCCTCATACTAGCGGTTCCTACAATGAGCAGTTCTTC.

This clonotype was observed many times. The chain links TRBV11-2 to TRBJ2-5, with 7 bases aligning to TRBD2. V shed 1 base, J shed 0 bases, and the junction held 2 bases outside the gene matches. The CDR3 contains 15 residues. Germline V gene data show CDR1 as SGHAT and CDR2 as FQNNGV. The CDR3 DNA is TGTGCCAGCAGCTTAGTGGGAGGGGACCAAGAGACCCAGTACTTC. It is translated as CASSLVGGDQETQYF.

This clonotype was observed a few times. This rearrangement joins TRBV29-1 to TRBJ1-1; 7 bases map to TRBD1. Germline CDR1 and CDR2: SQVTM and ANQGSEA. This CDR3 contains 13 residues. The trim removed 6 bases at V and 4 bases at J, leaving 8 bases unmatched. The CDR3 protein is CSVPGGRTTEAFF. CDR3 DNA: TGCAGCGTCCCAGGGGGTCGGACCACTGAAGCTTTCTTT.

The rearrangement joins TRBV6-1 to TRBJ1-2; no firm D call. The CDR3 spans 11 residues. The V gene lost 2 bases and the J gene lost 2 bases, with 0 bases spanning the gap. Germline-derived CDR1 and CDR2 are MNHNS and SASEGT. CDR3: CASSENYGYTF. The CDR3 nucleotides read TGTGCCAGCAGTGAAAACTATGGCTACACCTTC.

V and J are TRBV5-1 and TRBJ2-3; 8 bases fit TRBD2. Germline V gene data show CDR1 as SGHRS and CDR2 as YFSETQ. CDR3 size: 15 residues. V lost 5 bases to trimming and J lost 5 bases; unmatched junction nucleotides: 10. The CDR3 coding sequence is TGCGCCAGCAGTTTTTCGGGAGGGCCTGGAGATACGCAGTATTTT. Its translation is CASSFSGGPGDTQYF. Full variable domain (outside the CDR3, taken from reference TRBV5-1 and TRBJ2-3): KAGVTQTPRYLIKTRGQQVTLSCSPISGHRSVSWYQQTPGQGLQFLFEYFSETQRNKGNFPGRFSGRQFSNSRSEMNVSTLELGDSALYLCASSFSGGPGDTQYFGPGTRLTVL.

The genes are TRBV5-1 and TRBJ2-5; TRBD2 matches 9 bases. V shed 6 bases and J 2 bases; nucleotides not matched to a gene: 11. This CDR3 has 16 amino acids. CDR1 is SGHRS, CDR2 YFSETQ, per germline. CDR3 DNA sequence: TGCGCCAGCACCCCCAGGGATAGCGGGAGTCAAGAGACCCAGTACTTC. Its protein product is CASTPRDSGSQETQYF.

This chain joins TRBV7-9 and TRBJ2-5; D unresolved. Trimming removed 5 bases at V and 2 bases at J, with 18 bases between. The CDR3 sequence is 16 residues long. CDR1 and CDR2 from the germline V gene are SEHNR and FQNEAQ (reference sequence). The CDR3 protein is CASSPPGPDLQETQYF. The CDR3 nucleotides are TGTGCCAGCAGCCCCCCCGGGCCGGACCTTCAAGAGACCCAGTACTTC.

The J gene is TRBJ2-7, the V gene TRBV7-8; a weak D match, TRBD2 (7 bases). CDR3 length equals 16 residues. V was clipped by 4 bases and J by 2 bases, with 18 bases between them. Germline CDR1 reads SGHVS; CDR2 reads FQNEAQ. The CDR3 loop reads CASSSGLRGGTYEQYF. The CDR3, as DNA: TGTGCCAGCAGCTCCGGGTTGAGGGGGGGTACCTACGAGCAGTACTTC.

The rearrangement links TRBV20-1 to TRBJ2-5, with 8 bases matching TRBD2. TRBJ2-1 explains the end of the DNA better; the J call may be wrong. The CDR3 spans 12 residues. The V gene's germline CDR1 is DFQATT and CDR2 SNEGSKA (reference sequence). DNA for the CDR3: TGCAGTGCTAGGAAACTAGCGGATGAGCAGTTCTTC. Amino acids: CSARKLADEQFF.